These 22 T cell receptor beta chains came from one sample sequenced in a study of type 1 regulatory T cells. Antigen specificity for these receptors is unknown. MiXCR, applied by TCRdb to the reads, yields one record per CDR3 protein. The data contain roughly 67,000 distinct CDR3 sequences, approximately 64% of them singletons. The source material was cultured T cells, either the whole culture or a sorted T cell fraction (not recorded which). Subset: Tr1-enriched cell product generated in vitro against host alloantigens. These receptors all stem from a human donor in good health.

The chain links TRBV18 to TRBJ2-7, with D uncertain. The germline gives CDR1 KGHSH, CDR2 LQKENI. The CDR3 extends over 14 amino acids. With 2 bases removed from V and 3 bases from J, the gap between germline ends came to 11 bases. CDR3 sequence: CASSPTQVSYEQYF. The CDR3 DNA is TGTGCCAGCTCACCAACGCAGGTGAGCTACGAGCAGTACTTC.

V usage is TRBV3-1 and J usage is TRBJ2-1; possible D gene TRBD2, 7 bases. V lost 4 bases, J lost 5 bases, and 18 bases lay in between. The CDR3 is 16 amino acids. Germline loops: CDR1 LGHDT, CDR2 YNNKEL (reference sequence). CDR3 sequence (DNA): TGTGCCAGCAGCCCGTTCTATCTAGGGGGGGACAATGAGCAGTTCTTC. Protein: CASSPFYLGGDNEQFF.

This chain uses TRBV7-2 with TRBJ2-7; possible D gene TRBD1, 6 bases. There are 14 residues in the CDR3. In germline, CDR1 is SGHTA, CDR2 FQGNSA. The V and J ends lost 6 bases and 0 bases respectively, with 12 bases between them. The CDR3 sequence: CASRSDRSSYEQYF. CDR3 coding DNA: TGTGCCAGCAGATCTGACAGGTCCTCCTACGAGCAGTACTTC.

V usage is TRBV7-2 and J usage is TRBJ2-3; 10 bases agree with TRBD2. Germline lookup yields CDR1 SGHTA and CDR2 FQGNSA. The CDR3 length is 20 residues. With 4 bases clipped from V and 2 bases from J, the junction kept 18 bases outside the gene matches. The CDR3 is CASSSRTPAGGPPPTDTQYF. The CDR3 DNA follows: TGTGCCAGCAGCTCCCGGACTCCAGCGGGAGGGCCCCCCCCCACAGATACGCAGTATTTT.

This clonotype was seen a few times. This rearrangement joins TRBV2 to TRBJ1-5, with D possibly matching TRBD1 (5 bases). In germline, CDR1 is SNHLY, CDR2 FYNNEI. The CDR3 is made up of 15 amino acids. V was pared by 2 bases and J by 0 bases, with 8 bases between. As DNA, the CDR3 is TGTGCCAGCAGTGAAAGCCAGGGTAGCAATCAGCCCCAGCATTTT. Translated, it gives CASSESQGSNQPQHF.

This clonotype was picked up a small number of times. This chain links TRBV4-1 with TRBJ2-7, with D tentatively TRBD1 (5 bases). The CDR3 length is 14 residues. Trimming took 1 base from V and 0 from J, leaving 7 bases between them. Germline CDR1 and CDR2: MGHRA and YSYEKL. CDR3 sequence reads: CASSQGGSSYEQYF. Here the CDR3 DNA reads TGCGCCAGCAGCCAAGGGGGCAGCTCCTACGAGCAGTACTTC.

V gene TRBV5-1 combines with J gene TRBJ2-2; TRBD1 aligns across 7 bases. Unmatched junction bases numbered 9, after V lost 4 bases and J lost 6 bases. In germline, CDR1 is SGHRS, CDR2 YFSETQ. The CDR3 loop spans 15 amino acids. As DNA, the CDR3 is TGCGCCAGCAGCCTGTCCCAGGGGGTTTCCGGGGAGCTGTTTTTT. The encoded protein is CASSLSQGVSGELFF.

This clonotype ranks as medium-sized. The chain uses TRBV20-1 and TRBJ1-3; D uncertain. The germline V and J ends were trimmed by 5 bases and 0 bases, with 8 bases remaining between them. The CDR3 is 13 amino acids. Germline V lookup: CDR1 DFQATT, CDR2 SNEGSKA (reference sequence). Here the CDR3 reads CSALKSSGNTIYF. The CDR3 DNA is TGCAGTGCTTTGAAGAGCTCTGGAAACACCATATATTTT.

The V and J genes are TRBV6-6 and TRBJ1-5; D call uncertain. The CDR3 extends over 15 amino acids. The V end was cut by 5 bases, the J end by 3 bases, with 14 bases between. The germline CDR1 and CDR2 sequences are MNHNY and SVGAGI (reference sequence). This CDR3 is CASSPVGENNQPQHF. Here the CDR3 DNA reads TGTGCCAGCAGTCCTGTCGGGGAAAACAATCAGCCCCAGCATTTT.

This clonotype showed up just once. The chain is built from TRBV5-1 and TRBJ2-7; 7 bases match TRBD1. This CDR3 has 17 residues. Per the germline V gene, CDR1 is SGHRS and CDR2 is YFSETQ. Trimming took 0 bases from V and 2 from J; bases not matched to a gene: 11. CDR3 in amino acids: CASSLEILAGQAYEQYF. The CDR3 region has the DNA TGCGCCAGCAGCTTGGAAATCCTCGCAGGACAGGCCTACGAGCAGTACTTC.

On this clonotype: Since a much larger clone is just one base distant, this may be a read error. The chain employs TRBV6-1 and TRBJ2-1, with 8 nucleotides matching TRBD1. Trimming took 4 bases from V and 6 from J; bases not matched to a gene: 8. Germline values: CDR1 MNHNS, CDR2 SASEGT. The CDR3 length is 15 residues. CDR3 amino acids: CASSGDGTGFNEQFF. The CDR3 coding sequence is TGTGCCAGCAGTGGGGACGGGACAGGCTTCAATGAGCAGTTCTTC.

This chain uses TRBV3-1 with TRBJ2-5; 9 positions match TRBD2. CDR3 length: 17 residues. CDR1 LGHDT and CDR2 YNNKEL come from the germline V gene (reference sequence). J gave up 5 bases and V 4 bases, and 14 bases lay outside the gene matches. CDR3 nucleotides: TGTGCCAGCAGCCTGTCCGAGACTAGCGGCCCCCGGGAGACCCAGTACTTC. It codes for CASSLSETSGPRETQYF.

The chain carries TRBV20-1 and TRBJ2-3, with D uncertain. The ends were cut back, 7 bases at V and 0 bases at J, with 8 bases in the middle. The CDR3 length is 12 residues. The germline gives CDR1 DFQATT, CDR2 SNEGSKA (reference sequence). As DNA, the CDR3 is TGCAGTGGGCAATATAGCACAGATACGCAGTATTTT. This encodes CSGQYSTDTQYF.

In nucleotides, the CDR3 is TGTGCCAGCAGCGGCCAGGGCAATCAGCCCCAGCATTTT. Translating it yields CASSGQGNQPQHF. The chain carries TRBV7-9 and TRBJ1-5; no clear D. V was cut by 5 bases and J by 2 bases, with 7 bases left in between. The CDR3 loop spans 13 amino acids. Germline CDR1 is SEHNR and CDR2 is FQNEAQ (reference sequence).

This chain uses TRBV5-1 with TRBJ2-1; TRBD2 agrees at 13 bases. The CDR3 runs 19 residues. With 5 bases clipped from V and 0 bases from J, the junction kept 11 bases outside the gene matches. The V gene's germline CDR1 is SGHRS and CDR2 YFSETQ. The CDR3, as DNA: TGCGCCAGCAGTTGGACCGGGACTAGCGGGACAAGCTCCTACAATGAGCAGTTCTTC. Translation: CASSWTGTSGTSSYNEQFF.

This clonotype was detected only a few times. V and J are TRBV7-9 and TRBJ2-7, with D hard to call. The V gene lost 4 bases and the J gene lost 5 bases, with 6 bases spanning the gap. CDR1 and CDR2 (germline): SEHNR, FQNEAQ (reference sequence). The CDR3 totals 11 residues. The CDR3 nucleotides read TGTGCCAGCAGCTACGATCACGAGCAGTACTTC. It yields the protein CASSYDHEQYF.

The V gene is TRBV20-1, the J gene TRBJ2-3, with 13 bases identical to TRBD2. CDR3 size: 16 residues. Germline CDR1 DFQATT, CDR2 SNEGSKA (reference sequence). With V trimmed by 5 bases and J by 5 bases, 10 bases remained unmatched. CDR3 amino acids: CSASGTSGTRGDTQYF. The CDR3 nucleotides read TGCAGTGCTTCCGGGACTAGCGGGACCCGGGGAGATACGCAGTATTTT.

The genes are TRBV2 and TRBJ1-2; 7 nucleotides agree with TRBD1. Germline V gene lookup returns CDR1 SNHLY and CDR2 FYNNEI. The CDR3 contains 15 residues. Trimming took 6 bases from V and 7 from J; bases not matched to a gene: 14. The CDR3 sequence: CASRVRQGGESGYTF. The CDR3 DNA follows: TGTGCCAGCAGGGTAAGACAGGGAGGTGAGAGTGGCTACACCTTC.

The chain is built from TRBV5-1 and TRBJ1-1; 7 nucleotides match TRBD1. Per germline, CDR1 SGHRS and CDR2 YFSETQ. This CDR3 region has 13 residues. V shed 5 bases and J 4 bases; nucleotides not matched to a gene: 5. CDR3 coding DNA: TGCGCCAGCAGGCAGGGGGAGGCCACTGAAGCTTTCTTT. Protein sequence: CASRQGEATEAFF.

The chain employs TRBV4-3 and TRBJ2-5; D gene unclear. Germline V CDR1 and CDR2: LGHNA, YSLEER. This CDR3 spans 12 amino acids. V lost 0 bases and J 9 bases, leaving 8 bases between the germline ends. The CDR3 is CASSQDLLPQYF. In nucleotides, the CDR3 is TGCGCCAGCAGCCAAGATCTCCTACCCCAGTACTTC.

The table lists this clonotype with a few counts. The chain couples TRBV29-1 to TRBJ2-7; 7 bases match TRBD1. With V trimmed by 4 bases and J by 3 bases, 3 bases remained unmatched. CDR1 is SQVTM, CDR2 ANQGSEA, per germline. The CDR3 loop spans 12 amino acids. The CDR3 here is CSVVQGFYEQYF. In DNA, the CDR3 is TGCAGCGTTGTACAGGGGTTCTACGAGCAGTACTTC.

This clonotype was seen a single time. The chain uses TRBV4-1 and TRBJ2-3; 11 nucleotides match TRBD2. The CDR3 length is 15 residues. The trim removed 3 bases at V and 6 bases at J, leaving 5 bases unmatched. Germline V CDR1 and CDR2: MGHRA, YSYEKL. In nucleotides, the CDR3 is TGCGCCAGCAGCCAGGGACTAGCGGCGCAGGATACGCAGTATTTT. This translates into CASSQGLAAQDTQYF.